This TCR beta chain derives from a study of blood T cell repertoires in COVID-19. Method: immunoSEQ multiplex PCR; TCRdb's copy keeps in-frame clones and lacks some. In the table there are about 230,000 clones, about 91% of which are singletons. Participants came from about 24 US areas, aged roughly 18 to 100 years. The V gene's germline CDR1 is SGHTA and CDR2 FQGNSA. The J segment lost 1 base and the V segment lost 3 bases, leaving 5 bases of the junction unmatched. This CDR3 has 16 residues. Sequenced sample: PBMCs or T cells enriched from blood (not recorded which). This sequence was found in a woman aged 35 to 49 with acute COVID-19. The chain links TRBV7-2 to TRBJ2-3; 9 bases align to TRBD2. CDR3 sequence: CASSFHLAGGTDTQYF. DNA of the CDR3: TGTGCCAGCAGCTTCCACTTAGCGGGGGGCACAGATACGCAGTATTTT. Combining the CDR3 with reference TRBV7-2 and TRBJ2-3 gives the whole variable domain GAGVSQSPSNKVTEKGKDVELRCDPISGHTALYWYRQSLGQGLEFLIYFQGNSAPDKSGLPSDRFSAERTGGSVSTLTIQRTQQEDSAVYLCASSFHLAGGTDTQYFGPGTRLTVL.